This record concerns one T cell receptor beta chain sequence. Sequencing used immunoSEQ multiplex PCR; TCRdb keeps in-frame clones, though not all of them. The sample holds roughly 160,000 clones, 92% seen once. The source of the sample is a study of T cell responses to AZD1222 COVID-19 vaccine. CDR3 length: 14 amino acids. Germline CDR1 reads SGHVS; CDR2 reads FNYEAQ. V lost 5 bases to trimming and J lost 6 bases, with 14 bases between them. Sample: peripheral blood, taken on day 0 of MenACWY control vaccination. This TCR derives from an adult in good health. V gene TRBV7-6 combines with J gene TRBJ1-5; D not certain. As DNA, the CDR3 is TGTGCCAGCAGCCCCCTTTTGAAGGGTCAGCCCCAGCATTTT. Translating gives CASSPLLKGQPQHF.